Each of the 32 T cell receptor beta chains below was sequenced from the same sample in a study of cytomegalovirus exposure and HLA in healthy donors. The study ran its PCR with 60 Vbeta and 13 Jbeta primers. This table comes from immunoSEQ multiplex PCR, and its TCRdb copy is limited to in-frame clones, with some not included. The sample contains about 120,000 clones, around 76% of which appear only once. The sequencing sample was made of PBMCs. The receptors come from a man aged 55 to 70 in good health and CMV-seropositive.

The chain recombines TRBV18 with TRBJ1-1; tentative D call: TRBD1 (6 bases). This CDR3 has 16 amino acids. Germline CDR1 and CDR2: KGHSH and LQKENI. V gave up 2 bases and J gave up 5 bases, with 18 bases separating them. The CDR3 is CASSPSAGAEGTEAFF. Written as DNA, the CDR3 is TGTGCCAGCTCACCATCGGCAGGGGCCGAGGGGACTGAAGCTTTCTTT.

This clone was observed a few times. A read error may account for a junction end that differs from germline. The rearrangement links TRBV7-7 to TRBJ2-2; D may be TRBD2 (5 bases). CDR3 length equals 16 residues. Germline-derived CDR1 and CDR2 are SSHAT and FNYEAQ (reference sequence). Here the CDR3 DNA reads TGTGCTAGCAGCCCCACTCCGGGAACAAGCACCGGGGAGCTGTTTTTT. Its protein product is CASSPTPGTSTGELFF.

The genes are TRBV6-1 and TRBJ2-7; maybe TRBD2 (5 bases). V shed 2 bases and J shed 3 bases, with 8 bases lying between them. Germline loops: CDR1 MNHNS, CDR2 SASEGT. There are 13 residues in the CDR3. CDR3 sequence reads: CASSERRVYEQYF. Here the CDR3 DNA reads TGTGCCAGCAGTGAACGGCGGGTCTACGAGCAGTACTTC.

The rearrangement uses TRBV2 and TRBJ1-1; 7 positions match TRBD1. With V trimmed by 7 bases and J by 4 bases, 6 bases remained unmatched. Looked up from germline, CDR1 is SNHLY and CDR2 is FYNNEI. The CDR3 consists of 13 residues. The CDR3 region is CASISRTGTEAFF. CDR3 DNA: TGTGCCAGCATTTCCAGGACAGGCACTGAAGCTTTCTTT.

This chain links TRBV28 with TRBJ1-5; 9 nucleotides align to TRBD1. Germline CDR1 MDHEN, CDR2 SYDVKM. V was pared by 6 bases and J by 7 bases, with 16 bases of the junction left unmatched. The CDR3 consists of 17 residues. DNA for the CDR3: TGTGCCAGCAGCACGGTCATGGACAGGGGCGGAATCCAGCCCCAGCATTTT. Protein: CASSTVMDRGGIQPQHF.

The chain links TRBV6-6 to TRBJ1-2, with TRBD1 matching over 10 bases. The CDR3 runs 14 residues. V dropped 2 bases and J dropped 6; count of bases not matched to a gene: 3. CDR1 and CDR2 from the germline V gene are MNHNY and SVGAGI (reference sequence). The CDR3 DNA reads as TGTGCCAGCAGTTACCCGGGGACAGGGGATGGCTACACCTTC. Encoded protein: CASSYPGTGDGYTF.

The J gene is TRBJ1-1, the V gene TRBV15; D might be TRBD1 (5 bases). The germline V gene encodes CDR1 LNHNV and CDR2 YYDKDF (reference sequence). The CDR3 covers 15 residues. Trimming shortened V by 0 bases and J by 1 base, and 9 bases separated the two germline ends. CDR3 sequence reads: CATSRDRGKNTEAFF. CDR3 coding DNA: TGTGCCACCAGCAGAGATCGGGGGAAGAACACTGAAGCTTTCTTT.

The V gene is TRBV5-1, the J gene TRBJ2-1, with 8 bases matching TRBD1. Germline V gives CDR1 SGHRS, CDR2 YFSETQ. The CDR3 runs to 15 residues. The trim removed 4 bases at V and 4 bases at J, leaving 7 bases unmatched. In nucleotides, the CDR3 is TGCGCCAGCAGCCCGCCCCGGACAGGGTACAATGAGCAGTTCTTC. The encoded protein is CASSPPRTGYNEQFF.

This sequence joins TRBV7-8 and TRBJ1-1; D not resolved. V lost 3 bases to trimming and J lost 7 bases, with 12 bases between them. Germline V gives CDR1 SGHVS, CDR2 FQNEAQ. The CDR3 length is 13 residues. The CDR3 DNA is TGTGCCAGCAGCTTCGGAGGGTCTGGTGAAGCTTTCTTT. This sequence encodes CASSFGGSGEAFF.

This sequence joins TRBV7-6 and TRBJ2-3, with D possibly TRBD2 on 6 matching bases. V lost 8 bases and J 0 bases, leaving 15 bases between the germline ends. The CDR3 spans 15 residues. Germline V gives CDR1 SGHVS, CDR2 FNYEAQ. The CDR3 reads CASSLWDSSTDTQYF. CDR3 bases: TGTGCCAGCTCACTATGGGACTCTAGCACAGATACGCAGTATTTT.

The chain links TRBV5-4 to TRBJ1-1; TRBD1 aligns across 11 bases. CDR1 and CDR2 from the germline V gene are SGHNT and YYREEE (reference sequence). V trimming: 3 bases; J trimming: 5 bases; junction bases outside the gene matches: 6. CDR3 length: 15 residues. The CDR3 DNA reads TGTGCCAGCAGCTCCGGGACAGGGGGGCCGACTGAAGCTTTCTTT. Its protein product is CASSSGTGGPTEAFF. Full variable domain (rest looked up from reference TRBV5-4 and TRBJ1-1): ETGVTQSPTHLIKTRGQQVTLRCSSQSGHNTVSWYQQALGQGPQFIFQYYREEENGRGNFPPRFSGLQFPNYSSELNVNALELDDSALYLCASSSGTGGPTEAFFGQGTRLTVV.

This chain joins TRBV21-1 and TRBJ1-2; TRBD1, the table's D call, was not compared with the DNA. TRBV21-1 is a pseudogene locus. The CDR3 totals 15 residues. CDR3 nucleotide sequence: TGTGCCAGCAGGGTGACAATAAGACAGAGCTATGGCTACACCTTC. Translation: CASRVTIRQSYGYTF.

The V call is TRBV5-5, the J call TRBJ1-4; the D is unclear. Deletions cut 2 bases from V and 12 bases from J, with 20 bases between. CDR1 is SGHKS, CDR2 YYEKEE, per germline (reference sequence). This CDR3 is built from 15 residues. CDR3 region: CASSLSGTRGIELFF. CDR3 nucleotide sequence: TGTGCCAGCAGCTTAAGCGGAACCCGAGGAATCGAACTGTTTTTT. The variable domain in full, with the rest retrieved from reference TRBV5-5 and TRBJ1-4, is DAGVTQSPTHLIKTRGQQVTLRCSPISGHKSVSWYQQVLGQGPQFIFQYYEKEERGRGNFPDRFSARQFPNYSSELNVNALLLGDSALYLCASSLSGTRGIELFFGSGTQLSVL.

This chain uses TRBV6-1 with TRBJ1-2; D not certain. V dropped 6 bases and J dropped 4 bases, with 15 bases sitting between them. Germline V CDR1 and CDR2: MNHNS, SASEGT. The CDR3 is 14 residues long. CDR3 nucleotides: TGTGCCAGCAGGTCGGAGGGTCGGGGCTATGGCTACACCTTC. It yields the protein CASRSEGRGYGYTF.

This clone turned up a few times. The chain combines TRBV4-2 with TRBJ2-7; 9 bases match TRBD2. Per the germline V gene, CDR1 is LGHNA and CDR2 is YNFKEQ. The V gene end was trimmed by 0 bases and the J gene end by 5 bases; junction bases not matched to a gene: 8. The CDR3 has 16 amino acids. In DNA form, the CDR3 reads TGTGCCAGCAGCCAAGATCGAGGTAGCGGGAGAGACGAGCAGTACTTC. Protein product: CASSQDRGSGRDEQYF.

This clone was seen once. The CDR3 loop is CASSYTGDPGQYF. CDR3 nucleotide sequence: TGTGCCAGCAGCTATACAGGGGATCCGGGTCAGTACTTC. The V and J genes are TRBV11-2 and TRBJ2-7; 7 bases fit TRBD1. Germline V gives CDR1 SGHAT, CDR2 FQNNGV. CDR3 size: 13 residues. V lost 4 bases and J lost 10; bases outside the gene matches: 10.

The chain is built from TRBV5-1 and TRBJ2-1, with unresolved D. The CDR3 extends over 15 amino acids. Germline-derived CDR1 and CDR2 are SGHRS and YFSETQ. V shed 0 bases and J shed 8 bases, with 15 bases lying between them. The CDR3 DNA reads as TGCGCCAGCAGCTTGGCAGAAGTCATTGTGTATGAGCAGTTCTTC. Residues: CASSLAEVIVYEQFF.

The chain recombines TRBV27 with TRBJ2-1; 7 nucleotides agree with TRBD2. Germline V gives CDR1 MNHEY, CDR2 SMNVEV (reference sequence). Trimming took 0 bases from V and 3 from J; bases not matched to a gene: 5. The CDR3 is 16 residues long. CDR3 protein: CASSLSRRTSYNEQFF. CDR3 DNA sequence: TGTGCCAGCAGTTTATCAAGGAGGACTAGCTACAATGAGCAGTTCTTC.

The V call is TRBV5-1, the J call TRBJ2-6; a weak D match, TRBD1 (6 bases). Germline CDR1 reads SGHRS; CDR2 reads YFSETQ. The CDR3 totals 15 residues. V was trimmed by 5 bases and J by 4 bases, leaving 13 bases between them. The CDR3 loop reads CASSYTGLGANVLTF. CDR3 DNA sequence: TGCGCCAGCAGTTACACAGGGCTCGGGGCCAACGTCCTGACTTTC.

The chain employs TRBV29-1 and TRBJ2-6; 9 bases map to TRBD1. CDR3 length: 20 amino acids. The germline V gene encodes CDR1 SQVTM and CDR2 ANQGSEA. Trimming took 5 bases from V and 2 from J; bases not matched to a gene: 19. For the CDR3, the DNA is TGCAGCGTTTTAGCATCCGGGACAGGGCCTCCCGGGGCTGGGGCCAACGTCCTGACTTTC. Translated: CSVLASGTGPPGAGANVLTF.

The chain joins TRBV6-1 to TRBJ1-4; D is possibly TRBD1 (6 bases). CDR3 length equals 13 residues. V was trimmed by 10 bases and J by 6 bases, leaving 15 bases between them. The germline CDR1 and CDR2 sequences are MNHNS and SASEGT. CDR3 protein: CATQGREDEKLFF. CDR3 nucleotides: TGTGCCACCCAGGGGCGGGAGGATGAAAAACTGTTTTTT.

The chain combines TRBV19 with TRBJ1-5; 7 bases are a match to TRBD1. The CDR3 has 15 residues. The J segment lost 3 bases and the V segment lost 6 bases, leaving 8 bases of the junction unmatched. Per germline, CDR1 LNHDA and CDR2 SQIVND (reference sequence). The CDR3 reads CASRAGGPYNQPQHF. In DNA form, the CDR3 reads TGTGCCAGTAGGGCAGGGGGGCCATACAATCAGCCCCAGCATTTT.

The CDR3 loop reads CASSPRQNTEAFF. CDR3 coding DNA: TGTGCCAGTAGTCCCCGACAGAACACTGAAGCTTTCTTT. The chain employs TRBV19 and TRBJ1-1; no firm D call. The CDR3 loop spans 13 amino acids. Germline V gene lookup returns CDR1 LNHDA and CDR2 SQIVND (reference sequence). V was shortened by 5 bases and J by 1 base, with 8 bases between the two germline ends.

The rearrangement joins TRBV4-1 to TRBJ2-7; perhaps TRBD1 as D (6 bases). The CDR3 has 13 residues. The germline V gene encodes CDR1 MGHRA and CDR2 YSYEKL. With 8 bases removed from V and 7 bases from J, the gap between germline ends came to 18 bases. CDR3: CASRRAGEKEQYF. CDR3 nucleotides: TGCGCCAGCCGTCGCGCAGGGGAAAAAGAGCAGTACTTC.

A word on this clone: At one end the junction does not follow the germline gene, possibly because of a read error. The chain combines TRBV11-2 with TRBJ2-4; D is perhaps TRBD1 (6 bases). There are 13 residues in the CDR3. Germline V gene lookup returns CDR1 SGHAT and CDR2 FQNNGV. CDR3 loop: CASSLEPGAEGDF. CDR3 nucleotide sequence: TGTGCCAGCAGCTTAGAGCCCGGTGCCGAGGGGGACTTC.

Concerning this clone: One junction end disagrees with the germline gene, perhaps due to a read error. The gene calls are TRBV5-4 and TRBJ1-3, with D possibly TRBD1 on 6 matching bases. CDR1 and CDR2 from the germline V gene are SGHNT and YYREEE (reference sequence). The CDR3 is made up of 14 amino acids. The CDR3 DNA reads TGTGCCAGCAGCGTGGACAGTCGTGGAAGCACCATATATTTT. Protein: CASSVDSRGSTIYF.

The chain combines TRBV5-1 with TRBJ2-3; the match to TRBD2 covers 8 bases. Trimming at V came to 2 bases and at J to 1 base, leaving 6 bases not matched to a gene. The CDR3 consists of 16 residues. Germline V lookup: CDR1 SGHRS, CDR2 YFSETQ. The CDR3: CASSFLAGPGTDTQYF. Here the CDR3 DNA reads TGCGCCAGCAGCTTCCTAGCGGGTCCCGGCACAGATACGCAGTATTTT.

This clone occurred once. At the DNA level, this CDR3 is encoded by other sequences in the same sample as well. The rearrangement joins TRBV5-1 to TRBJ2-6; D is perhaps TRBD1 (6 bases). The CDR3 is made up of 17 amino acids. Germline CDR1 and CDR2: SGHRS and YFSETQ. V was clipped by 4 bases and J by 2 bases, with 16 bases between them. In DNA form, the CDR3 reads TGCGCCAGCAGCAGAACGACAGGTTCTGCTGGGGCCAACGTCCTGACTTTC. This codes for CASSRTTGSAGANVLTF.

The chain is built from TRBV7-3 and TRBJ2-7, with D perhaps TRBD1 (5 bases). The CDR3 is made up of 15 amino acids. CDR1 is SGHTA, CDR2 FQGTGA, per germline. V shed 3 bases and J shed 7 bases, with 19 bases lying between them. The CDR3 spells CASSLGRGGEGEQYF. The CDR3 DNA is TGTGCCAGCAGCTTGGGGCGAGGTGGGGAAGGGGAGCAGTACTTC.

Comment on this clone: Since no conserved phenylalanine or tryptophan closes the CDR3, a read error is the likely cause. The chain links TRBV5-1 to TRBJ1-2; TRBD1 agrees at 7 bases. Germline V gene sequence: CDR1 SGHRS, CDR2 YFSETQ. The CDR3 has 15 residues. The V and J ends lost 4 bases and 4 bases, in that order; junction bases with no gene match: 10. CDR3 nucleotides: TGCGCCAGCAGCATAGATGGACAGGTCCCCTATGGCTACACCCTC. Its protein product is CASSIDGQVPYGYTL.

This clone was seen only a few times. J is TRBJ2-1 and V is TRBV6-5, with TRBD2 matching over 8 bases. With 7 bases clipped from V and 4 bases from J, the junction kept 9 bases outside the gene matches. CDR3 length: 15 residues. The germline gives CDR1 MNHEY, CDR2 SVGAGI. The CDR3 is CASNSGSGMYNEQFF. Written as DNA, the CDR3 is TGTGCCAGCAACTCGGGTAGCGGGATGTACAATGAGCAGTTCTTC.

The V gene is TRBV11-1, the J gene TRBJ2-3, with no clear D. From germline, CDR1 is SGHAT and CDR2 FQDESV (reference sequence). The CDR3 length is 14 residues. V was shortened by 6 bases and J by 1 base, with 11 bases between the two germline ends. CDR3 in amino acids: CASSFVRGTDTQYF. The CDR3 nucleotides read TGTGCCAGCAGTTTCGTCCGGGGCACAGATACGCAGTATTTT.